The 27 T cell receptor beta chains in this list originate from one sample, sequenced in a study of sequential checkpoint blockade in melanoma. TCRdb keeps only in-frame clones here, not all; method: immunoSEQ multiplex PCR. The table includes 35,000 to 40,000 clones, roughly 89% detected once. Treatment given: randomized to nivolumab then ipilimumab (arm A) or the reverse (arm B). Sequences were derived from CD8+ T cells sorted from blood (inferred from file names), sampled from a patient given nivolumab and ipilimumab in sequence. The receptors come from a human donor with melanoma.

This chain uses TRBV5-6 with TRBJ1-1, with D possibly being TRBD1 (5 bases). Germline V gene lookup returns CDR1 SGHDT and CDR2 YYEEEE. Trimming cost V 0 bases and J 4 bases, with 19 bases left between them. The CDR3 consists of 17 residues. The CDR3 bases are TGTGCCAGCAGCTTGGATACGGGGGAGCCCTCGGTCACTGAAGCTTTCTTT. This encodes CASSLDTGEPSVTEAFF.

This chain links TRBV5-1 with TRBJ2-7; D gene ambiguous. CDR1 is SGHRS and CDR2 is YFSETQ in the germline V gene. The V end lost 0 bases, the J end lost 1 base, and 14 bases lay between the germline ends. There are 16 residues in the CDR3. DNA of the CDR3: TGCGCCAGCAGCTTGGATCATCGATCAACTTCCTACGAGCAGTACTTC. Translating gives CASSLDHRSTSYEQYF.

The chain uses TRBV6-4 and TRBJ2-1; the D is unclear. CDR1 and CDR2 from the germline V gene are MRHNA and SNTAGT. The CDR3 contains 13 residues. Trimming stripped 4 bases from V and 0 bases from J, with 4 bases between. The CDR3 region is CASSVGSYNEQFF. The DNA of the CDR3 is TGTGCCAGCAGTGTCGGCTCCTACAATGAGCAGTTCTTC.

The genes are TRBV9 and TRBJ2-2; no definite D call. Trimming left V 0 bases short and J 2 bases short, with 11 bases between. CDR1 is SGDLS, CDR2 YYNGEE, per germline. The CDR3 spans 16 residues. The CDR3 DNA reads TGTGCCAGCAGCGTAGCGAAGACAACTAACACCGGGGAGCTGTTTTTT. Translation: CASSVAKTTNTGELFF.

This sequence joins TRBV19 and TRBJ2-3, with 8 bases identical to TRBD2. After removal of 1 base from V and 6 bases from J, the junction contained 0 bases not matched to a gene. CDR3 size: 13 residues. The V gene's germline CDR1 is LNHDA and CDR2 SQIVND (reference sequence). This CDR3 is CASSIGGGDTQYF. DNA of the CDR3: TGTGCCAGTAGTATAGGCGGGGGGGATACGCAGTATTTT.

The table lists this clone with a count of one. The DNA is left out, because the CDR3 cannot be placed on it with certainty; the CDR3 is given as TCRdb lists it. The CDR3: CASSFGQGVYEQYF. The genes are TRBV11-2 and TRBJ2-7; TRBD1 is the table's D call and was not checked against the DNA. The germline V gene has CDR1 SGHAT and CDR2 FQNNGV. The CDR3 is made up of 14 amino acids, end residues included.

This sequence joins TRBV9 and TRBJ2-7; TRBD2 is a possible D gene (5 bases). This CDR3 has 15 amino acids. Germline V gene data show CDR1 as SGDLS and CDR2 as YYNGEE. Between the trimmed V and J ends, which lost 0 bases and 1 base, there was a span of 11 bases. DNA of the CDR3: TGTGCCAGCAGCGTAGATCCTAGCCGATCCTACGAGCAGTACTTC. Residues: CASSVDPSRSYEQYF.

This clone was recorded once. The V call is TRBV14, the J call TRBJ1-1, with a possible D match to TRBD1 (6 bases). This CDR3 comprises 14 residues. Per the germline V gene, CDR1 is SGHDN and CDR2 is FVKESK. Trimming shortened V by 3 bases and J by 5 bases, and 13 bases separated the two germline ends. The DNA for the CDR3 is TGTGCCAGCAGCCAGTTCGCAGGGGTAACTGAAGCTTTCTTT. As protein: CASSQFAGVTEAFF.

The gene calls are TRBV5-1 and TRBJ2-5, with 10 bases matching TRBD1. The germline V gene encodes CDR1 SGHRS and CDR2 YFSETQ. CDR3 size: 14 residues. V shed 4 bases, J shed 4 bases, and the junction held 4 bases outside the gene matches. In nucleotides, the CDR3 is TGCGCCAGCAGCCCCGACAGGGGGCTAGAGACCCAGTACTTC. Translating it yields CASSPDRGLETQYF.

This clone was detected only a few times. This sequence joins TRBV5-5 and TRBJ2-7; tentatively, D is TRBD2 (5 bases). In germline, CDR1 is SGHKS, CDR2 YYEKEE (reference sequence). The CDR3 consists of 14 residues. V was shortened by 1 base and J by 5 bases, with 13 bases between the two germline ends. CDR3 coding DNA: TGTGCCAGCAGCTTGATTTGGGCCGGGGACGAGCAGTACTTC. Its protein product is CASSLIWAGDEQYF.

V gene TRBV4-2 combines with J gene TRBJ2-7, with 9 nucleotides matching TRBD1. Germline CDR1 reads LGHNA; CDR2 reads YNFKEQ. V dropped 4 bases and J dropped 0; count of bases not matched to a gene: 13. The CDR3 runs to 18 residues. The CDR3 loop is CASSPRPGTGSSSYEQYF. CDR3 bases: TGTGCCAGCAGCCCCCGTCCCGGGACAGGGTCAAGCTCCTACGAGCAGTACTTC.

The rearrangement links TRBV27 to TRBJ1-5; 7 nucleotides line up with TRBD1. Unmatched junction bases numbered 6, after V lost 6 bases and J lost 4 bases. The germline V gene has CDR1 MNHEY and CDR2 SMNVEV (reference sequence). The CDR3 length is 14 residues. In nucleotides, the CDR3 is TGTGCCAGCAGCCCGACAGGGATAAATCAGCCCCAGCATTTT. Protein: CASSPTGINQPQHF.

The CDR3 nucleotides read TGTGCCAGCAGCTTGTACAGCTACGAGCAGTACTTC. Amino acid sequence: CASSLYSYEQYF. The J gene is TRBJ2-7, the V gene TRBV11-2; no reliable D call. From germline, CDR1 is SGHAT and CDR2 FQNNGV. V lost 3 bases and J 3 bases, leaving 6 bases between the germline ends. The CDR3 loop spans 12 amino acids. The full variable domain, in which reference TRBV11-2 and TRBJ2-7 provide the parts outside the CDR3, is EAGVAQSPRYKIIEKRQSVAFWCNPISGHATLYWYQQILGQGPKLLIQFQNNGVVDDSQLPKDRFSAERLKGVDSTLKIQPAKLEDSAVYLCASSLYSYEQYFGPGTRLTVT.

V and J are TRBV10-1 and TRBJ1-1; D perhaps matches TRBD1 (5 bases). The germline CDR1 and CDR2 sequences are WNHNN and SYGVQD (reference sequence). The length of the CDR3 is 14 residues. V was clipped by 10 bases and J by 4 bases, with 19 bases between them. CDR3 sequence reads: CATSKGHLGTEAFF. DNA of the CDR3: TGCGCCACCTCGAAGGGGCATCTGGGCACTGAAGCTTTCTTT.

The chain links TRBV13 to TRBJ2-1, with 8 bases fitting TRBD2. CDR1 and CDR2 from the germline V gene are PRHDT and FYEKMQ (reference sequence). The CDR3 contains 16 residues. J was trimmed by 3 bases and V by 5 bases; bases with no gene match: 9. The CDR3 DNA reads TGTGCCAGCAGCCCGCCGGGAGGGCCTAGCTACAATGAGCAGTTCTTC. Translating gives CASSPPGGPSYNEQFF.

This clone was recorded once. The V call is TRBV28, the J call TRBJ2-1, with D unresolved. CDR1 and CDR2 from the germline V gene are MDHEN and SYDVKM. V was shortened by 6 bases and J by 3 bases, with 15 bases between the two germline ends. This CDR3 has 15 residues. The CDR3 spells CASSQRPADYNEQFF. As DNA, the CDR3 is TGTGCCAGCAGCCAGCGACCCGCGGACTACAATGAGCAGTTCTTC. The whole variable domain, filled in from reference TRBV28 and TRBJ2-1, reads DVKVTQSSRYLVKRTGEKVFLECVQDMDHENMFWYRQDPGLGLRLIYFSYDVKMKEKGDIPEGYSVSREKKERFSLILESASTNQTSMYLCASSQRPADYNEQFFGPGTRLTVL.

The chain carries TRBV4-2 and TRBJ2-3; D remains unclear. V dropped 0 bases and J dropped 2 bases, with 9 bases sitting between them. CDR1 and CDR2 from the germline V gene are LGHNA and YNFKEQ. The length of the CDR3 is 15 residues. CDR3 loop: CASSQEEQFTDTQYF. CDR3 coding DNA: TGTGCCAGCAGCCAAGAGGAACAGTTCACAGATACGCAGTATTTT.

The V call is TRBV28, the J call TRBJ2-2, with 11 bases aligning to TRBD2. This CDR3 is built from 15 residues. J gave up 7 bases and V 6 bases, and 7 bases lay outside the gene matches. Germline V CDR1 and CDR2: MDHEN, SYDVKM. The CDR3 here is CASSLSGRALGELFF. The DNA for the CDR3 is TGTGCCAGCAGCCTTAGCGGGAGGGCCCTCGGGGAGCTGTTTTTT.

The gene calls are TRBV11-2 and TRBJ2-3; 9 positions match TRBD2. The CDR3 has 16 amino acids. Germline-derived CDR1 and CDR2 are SGHAT and FQNNGV. Unmatched junction bases numbered 10, after V lost 3 bases and J lost 6 bases. CDR3 sequence: CASSLREGPAVDTQYF. For the CDR3, the DNA is TGTGCCAGCAGCTTGCGGGAGGGCCCCGCGGTTGATACGCAGTATTTT.

CDR3 region: CASSAGQAGVGETQYF. CDR3 DNA: TGTGCCAGCAGCGCAGGGCAAGCGGGGGTTGGGGAGACCCAGTACTTC. This rearrangement joins TRBV9 to TRBJ2-5, with TRBD2 identical over 8 bases. The CDR3 extends over 16 amino acids. The ends lost 3 bases at V and 5 bases at J; junction bases unmatched: 12. In germline, CDR1 is SGDLS, CDR2 YYNGEE.

The CDR3 region is CASSPSSGGGEQYV. Written as DNA, the CDR3 is TGTGCCAGCAGCCCATCCAGCGGGGGGGGCGAGCAGTACGTC. This chain connects TRBV9 to TRBJ2-7; 10 nucleotides line up with TRBD2. V lost 4 bases to trimming and J lost 6 bases; unmatched junction nucleotides: 7. CDR3 size: 14 residues. Germline V gene lookup returns CDR1 SGDLS and CDR2 YYNGEE.

The J gene is TRBJ2-1, the V gene TRBV4-3; D possibly corresponds to TRBD2 (5 bases). V gave up 4 bases and J gave up 9 bases, with 22 bases separating them. Germline V gene data show CDR1 as LGHNA and CDR2 as YSLEER. This CDR3 comprises 16 residues. The CDR3 sequence is CASSPDVSGELGEQFF. The CDR3 region has the DNA TGCGCCAGCAGCCCGGACGTGAGCGGAGAACTGGGTGAGCAGTTCTTC.

This clone was observed once. The V and J genes are TRBV30 and TRBJ2-7; possible D gene TRBD2, 5 bases. Deletions cut 1 base from V and 1 base from J, with 8 bases between. The CDR3 spans 13 residues. Germline assignment: CDR1 GTSNPN and CDR2 SVGIG (reference sequence). The CDR3 bases are TGTGCCTGGAGTGGTAGCGCATCCTACGAGCAGTACGTC. This translates into CAWSGSASYEQYV.

V gene TRBV6-5 combines with J gene TRBJ1-5; the D gene is possibly TRBD1 (6 bases). V lost 4 bases, J lost 2 bases, and 9 bases lay in between. Germline V gene sequence: CDR1 MNHEY, CDR2 SVGAGI. The CDR3 extends over 14 amino acids. Written as DNA, the CDR3 is TGTGCCAGCAGTTTCAGGGGAGGCAATCAGCCCCAGCATTTT. Its translation: CASSFRGGNQPQHF.

The rearrangement links TRBV16 to TRBJ2-1; TRBD2 aligns across 7 bases. The V gene end was trimmed by 4 bases and the J gene end by 8 bases; junction bases not matched to a gene: 14. The CDR3 is made up of 16 amino acids. Per the germline V gene, CDR1 is KGHSY and CDR2 is FQNENV. The CDR3 is CASSLTSVGGRDEQFF. The CDR3 nucleotides read TGTGCCAGCAGCCTAACGAGCGTGGGAGGGAGGGATGAGCAGTTCTTC.

V and J are TRBV27 and TRBJ2-3, with unresolved D. The CDR3 is 11 residues long. The ends were cut back, 7 bases at V and 6 bases at J, with 8 bases in the middle. Germline V gene data show CDR1 as MNHEY and CDR2 as SMNVEV (reference sequence). The CDR3 spells CASMSPDTQYF. The CDR3 DNA reads TGTGCCAGCATGAGTCCGGATACGCAGTATTTT.

The CDR3 reads CASSLTGRRVQHF. As DNA, the CDR3 is TGTGCCAGCAGCTTAACGGGGAGGCGGGTCCAGCATTTT. The V and J genes are TRBV7-2 and TRBJ1-5; D not resolved. In germline, CDR1 is SGHTA, CDR2 FQGNSA. V dropped 2 bases and J dropped 12 bases, with 14 bases sitting between them. The CDR3 extends over 13 amino acids.